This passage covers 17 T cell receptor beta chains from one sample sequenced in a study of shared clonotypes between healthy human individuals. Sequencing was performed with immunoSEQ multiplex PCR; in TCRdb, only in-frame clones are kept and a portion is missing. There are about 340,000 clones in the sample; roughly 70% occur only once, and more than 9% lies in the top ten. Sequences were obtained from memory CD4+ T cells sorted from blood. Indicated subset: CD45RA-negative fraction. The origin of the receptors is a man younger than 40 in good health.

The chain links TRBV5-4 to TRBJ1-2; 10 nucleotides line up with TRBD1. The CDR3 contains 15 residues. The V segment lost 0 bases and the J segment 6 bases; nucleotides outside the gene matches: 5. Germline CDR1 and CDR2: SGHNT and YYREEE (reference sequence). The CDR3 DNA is TGTGCCAGCAGCTTGGGGGCAGGGACAGGGGATGGCTACACCTTC. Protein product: CASSLGAGTGDGYTF.

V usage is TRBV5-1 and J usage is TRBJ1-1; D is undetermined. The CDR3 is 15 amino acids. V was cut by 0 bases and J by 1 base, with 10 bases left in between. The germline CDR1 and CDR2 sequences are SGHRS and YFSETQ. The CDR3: CASSLASEWNTEAFF. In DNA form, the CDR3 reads TGCGCCAGCAGCTTGGCTTCGGAATGGAACACTGAAGCTTTCTTT.

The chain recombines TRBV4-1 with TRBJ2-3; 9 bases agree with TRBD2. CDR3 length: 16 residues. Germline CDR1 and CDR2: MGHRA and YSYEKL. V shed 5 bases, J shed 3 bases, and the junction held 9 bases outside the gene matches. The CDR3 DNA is TGCGCCAGCAGCTACCTAGCGGGAATAGTGACAGATACGCAGTATTTT. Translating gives CASSYLAGIVTDTQYF.

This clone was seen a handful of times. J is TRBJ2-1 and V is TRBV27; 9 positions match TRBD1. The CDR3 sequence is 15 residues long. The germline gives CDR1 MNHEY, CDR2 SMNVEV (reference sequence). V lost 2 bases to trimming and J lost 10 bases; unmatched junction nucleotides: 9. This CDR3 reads CASSLVGQGPQEQFF. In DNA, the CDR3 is TGTGCCAGCAGTTTAGTTGGACAGGGGCCGCAGGAGCAGTTCTTC.

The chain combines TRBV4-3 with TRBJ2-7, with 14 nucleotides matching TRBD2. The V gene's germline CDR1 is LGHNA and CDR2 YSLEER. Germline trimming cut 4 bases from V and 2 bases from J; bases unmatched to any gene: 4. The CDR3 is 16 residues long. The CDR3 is CASSPGLAGGPYEQYF. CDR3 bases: TGCGCCAGCAGCCCTGGACTAGCGGGAGGCCCCTACGAGCAGTACTTC.

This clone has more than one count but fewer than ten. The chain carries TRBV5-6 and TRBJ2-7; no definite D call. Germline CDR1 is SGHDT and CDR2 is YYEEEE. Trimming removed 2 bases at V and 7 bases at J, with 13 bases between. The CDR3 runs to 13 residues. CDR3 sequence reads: CASSFQFLGEQYF. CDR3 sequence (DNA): TGTGCCAGCAGCTTCCAGTTTCTCGGGGAGCAGTACTTC.

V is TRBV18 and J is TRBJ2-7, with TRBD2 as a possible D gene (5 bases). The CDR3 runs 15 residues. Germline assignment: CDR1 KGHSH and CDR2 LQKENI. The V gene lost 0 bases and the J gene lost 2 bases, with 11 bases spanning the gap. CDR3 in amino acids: CASSPPSDSAYEQYF. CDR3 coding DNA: TGTGCCAGCTCACCACCTTCAGATAGCGCCTACGAGCAGTACTTC.

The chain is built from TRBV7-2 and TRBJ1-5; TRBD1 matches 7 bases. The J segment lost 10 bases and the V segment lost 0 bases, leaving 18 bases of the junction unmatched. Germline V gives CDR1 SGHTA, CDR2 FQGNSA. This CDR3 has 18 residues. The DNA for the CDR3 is TGTGCCAGCAGCTTAGCCACATTGGGACAGTTGGCCGGGGGACCCCAGCATTTT. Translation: CASSLATLGQLAGGPQHF. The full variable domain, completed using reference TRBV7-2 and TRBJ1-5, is GAGVSQSPSNKVTEKGKDVELRCDPISGHTALYWYRQSLGQGLEFLIYFQGNSAPDKSGLPSDRFSAERTGGSVSTLTIQRTQQEDSAVYLCASSLATLGQLAGGPQHFGDGTRLSIL.

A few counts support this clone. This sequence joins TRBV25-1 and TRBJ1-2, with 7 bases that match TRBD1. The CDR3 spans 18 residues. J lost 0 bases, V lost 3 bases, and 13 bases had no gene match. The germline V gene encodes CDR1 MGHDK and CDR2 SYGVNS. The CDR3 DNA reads TGTGCCAGCAGTGAGGGGGTCGGGACAGAGAAGTCTAACTATGGCTACACCTTC. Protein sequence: CASSEGVGTEKSNYGYTF.

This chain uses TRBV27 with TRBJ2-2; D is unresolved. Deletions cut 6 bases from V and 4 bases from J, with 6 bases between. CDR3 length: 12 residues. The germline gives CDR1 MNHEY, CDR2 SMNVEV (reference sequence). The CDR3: CASSPLTGELFF. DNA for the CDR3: TGTGCCAGCAGCCCCCTCACCGGGGAGCTGTTTTTT.

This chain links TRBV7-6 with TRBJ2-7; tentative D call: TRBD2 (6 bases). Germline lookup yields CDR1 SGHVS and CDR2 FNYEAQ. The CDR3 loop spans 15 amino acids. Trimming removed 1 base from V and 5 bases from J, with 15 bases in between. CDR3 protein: CASSLVGGLANEQYF. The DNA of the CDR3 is TGTGCCAGCAGCTTAGTAGGCGGCCTAGCGAACGAGCAGTACTTC.

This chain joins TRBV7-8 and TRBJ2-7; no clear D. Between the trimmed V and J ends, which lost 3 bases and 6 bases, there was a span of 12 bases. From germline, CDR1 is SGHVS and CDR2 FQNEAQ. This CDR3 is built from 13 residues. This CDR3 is CASSLGIQSEQYF. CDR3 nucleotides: TGTGCCAGCAGCTTGGGTATCCAAAGCGAGCAGTACTTC.

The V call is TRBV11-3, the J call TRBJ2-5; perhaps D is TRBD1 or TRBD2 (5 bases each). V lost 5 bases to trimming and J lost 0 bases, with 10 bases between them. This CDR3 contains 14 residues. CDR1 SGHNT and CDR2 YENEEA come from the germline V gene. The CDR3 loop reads CASSPGTYQETQYF. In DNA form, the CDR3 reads TGTGCCAGCAGCCCTGGGACCTACCAAGAGACCCAGTACTTC.

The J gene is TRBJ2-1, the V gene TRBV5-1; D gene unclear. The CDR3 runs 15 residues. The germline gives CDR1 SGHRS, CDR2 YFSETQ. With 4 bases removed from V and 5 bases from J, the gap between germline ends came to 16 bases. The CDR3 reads CASSERSHGDNEQFF. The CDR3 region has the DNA TGCGCCAGCAGCGAAAGGTCGCACGGCGACAATGAGCAGTTCTTC.

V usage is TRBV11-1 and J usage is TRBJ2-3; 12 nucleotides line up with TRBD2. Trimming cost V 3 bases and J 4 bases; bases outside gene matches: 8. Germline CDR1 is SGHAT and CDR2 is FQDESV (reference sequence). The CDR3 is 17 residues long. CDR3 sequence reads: CASSFRLAGALADTQYF. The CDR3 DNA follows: TGTGCCAGCAGCTTCAGACTAGCGGGAGCTCTGGCAGATACGCAGTATTTT.

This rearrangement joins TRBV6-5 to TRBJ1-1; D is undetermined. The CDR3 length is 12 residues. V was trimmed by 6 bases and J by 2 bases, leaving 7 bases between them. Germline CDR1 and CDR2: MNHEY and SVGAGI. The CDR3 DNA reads TGTGCCAGCAGACAACCAAACACTGAAGCTTTCTTT. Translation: CASRQPNTEAFF.

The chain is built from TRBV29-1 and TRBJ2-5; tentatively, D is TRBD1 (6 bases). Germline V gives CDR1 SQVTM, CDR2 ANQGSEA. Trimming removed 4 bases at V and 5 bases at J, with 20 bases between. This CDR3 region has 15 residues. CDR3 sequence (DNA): TGCAGCGTTGCGGACAGCACGGGTACGGAGGAGACCCAGTACTTC. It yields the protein CSVADSTGTEETQYF.